This passage covers 14 T cell receptor beta chains from one sample sequenced in a study of cytomegalovirus exposure and HLA in healthy donors. The primer mix had 60 Vbeta and 13 Jbeta primers. The table came from immunoSEQ multiplex PCR; TCRdb's copy has only in-frame clones and leaves some out. The sample holds roughly 100,000 clones, 55% to 80% seen once. The sample comprised PBMCs. These receptors were obtained from a human donor in good health.

This clone was found once. This chain links TRBV7-9 with TRBJ2-1, with 9 positions matching TRBD2. Germline V gives CDR1 SEHNR, CDR2 FQNEAQ (reference sequence). CDR3 length: 19 amino acids. The ends lost 1 base at V and 2 bases at J; junction bases unmatched: 12. The CDR3 protein is CASSLVGLAGVRPYNEQFF. CDR3 in DNA: TGTGCCAGCAGCTTAGTTGGGTTAGCGGGAGTGCGACCCTACAATGAGCAGTTCTTC.

This clone was detected a few times. The gene calls are TRBV25-1 and TRBJ2-7; 10 bases are shared with TRBD2. Germline assignment: CDR1 MGHDK and CDR2 SYGVNS. The CDR3 is made up of 15 amino acids. The ends lost 4 bases at V and 2 bases at J; junction bases unmatched: 5. This CDR3 reads CASSGLAGGPYEQYF. CDR3 DNA sequence: TGTGCCAGCAGTGGGTTAGCGGGAGGACCCTACGAGCAGTACTTC.

This clone was observed a few times. The chain recombines TRBV6-1 with TRBJ1-1; 8 nucleotides agree with TRBD1. The CDR3 runs to 17 residues. The germline gives CDR1 MNHNS, CDR2 SASEGT. J lost 1 base, V lost 3 bases, and 10 bases had no gene match. The CDR3 nucleotides read TGTGCCAGCAGTGAGCCAGGAGGGACAGGACCGAACACTGAAGCTTTCTTT. Its protein is CASSEPGGTGPNTEAFF.

The chain combines TRBV2 with TRBJ1-3, with D unclear. Per germline, CDR1 SNHLY and CDR2 FYNNEI. This CDR3 has 13 amino acids. With 4 bases removed from V and 3 bases from J, the gap between germline ends came to 7 bases. The CDR3 spells CASSGLSGNTIYF. The CDR3 nucleotides read TGTGCCAGCAGTGGGTTGAGTGGAAACACCATATATTTT.

This clone was found a few times. Here the CDR3 reads CASIRGFSSTDTQYF. The DNA for the CDR3 is TGTGCCAGCATAAGGGGGTTCTCTTCCACAGATACGCAGTATTTT. V is TRBV28 and J is TRBJ2-3; the D gene is possibly TRBD1 (6 bases). Germline values: CDR1 MDHEN, CDR2 SYDVKM. The CDR3 loop spans 15 amino acids. Trimming took 7 bases from V and 2 from J, leaving 16 bases between them.

This clone was seen a single time. The chain carries TRBV29-1 and TRBJ2-1, with TRBD1 matching 8 bases. This CDR3 is 12 amino acids long. The V gene's germline CDR1 is SQVTM and CDR2 ANQGSEA. The V gene end was trimmed by 6 bases and the J gene end by 4 bases; junction bases not matched to a gene: 2. The CDR3 DNA sequence: TGCAGCGTGGGACAGGTGTACAATGAGCAGTTCTTC. This sequence encodes CSVGQVYNEQFF.

This clone was recorded once. The V call is TRBV11-2, the J call TRBJ2-7, with D tentatively TRBD1 (5 bases). Trimming shortened V by 1 base and J by 2 bases, and 9 bases separated the two germline ends. The CDR3 consists of 14 residues. Germline-derived CDR1 and CDR2 are SGHAT and FQNNGV. CDR3 protein: CASSLVRETYEQYF. DNA of the CDR3: TGTGCCAGCAGCTTAGTCAGGGAAACCTACGAGCAGTACTTC. Supplemented by reference TRBV11-2 and TRBJ2-7, the full variable domain reads EAGVAQSPRYKIIEKRQSVAFWCNPISGHATLYWYQQILGQGPKLLIQFQNNGVVDDSQLPKDRFSAERLKGVDSTLKIQPAKLEDSAVYLCASSLVRETYEQYFGPGTRLTVT.

This clone was seen more than once but under ten times. This chain connects TRBV10-1 to TRBJ2-7; tentatively, D is TRBD2 (5 bases). The CDR3 runs to 15 residues. Germline V gene data show CDR1 as WNHNN and CDR2 as SYGVQD (reference sequence). The ends were cut back, 4 bases at V and 2 bases at J, with 15 bases in the middle. This chain's CDR3 is CASSVAPGGTYEQYF. DNA for the CDR3: TGCGCCAGCAGTGTAGCCCCAGGAGGTACCTACGAGCAGTACTTC.

This chain uses TRBV6-1 with TRBJ1-1; D ambiguous. Per the germline V gene, CDR1 is MNHNS and CDR2 is SASEGT. The CDR3 runs to 14 residues. Trimming left V 7 bases short and J 6 bases short, with 18 bases between. The CDR3 sequence: CASINYGARAEAFF. Written as DNA, the CDR3 is TGTGCCAGCATTAACTACGGCGCGCGGGCTGAAGCTTTCTTT.

V is TRBV6-1 and J is TRBJ2-7; perhaps TRBD1 as D (5 bases). CDR1 and CDR2 (germline): MNHNS, SASEGT. The CDR3 extends over 13 amino acids. V lost 5 bases and J 3 bases, leaving 11 bases between the germline ends. CDR3 protein: CASSRQKLYEQYF. In nucleotides, the CDR3 is TGTGCCAGCAGTCGACAGAAACTCTACGAGCAGTACTTC.

V is TRBV28 and J is TRBJ2-1, with TRBD2 identical over 7 bases. The CDR3 runs to 14 residues. CDR1 is MDHEN, CDR2 SYDVKM, per germline. V gave up 7 bases and J gave up 3 bases; unmatched junction bases: 6. CDR3 sequence reads: CASTSGTGYNEQFF. The CDR3 coding sequence is TGTGCCAGCACTAGCGGAACCGGCTACAATGAGCAGTTCTTC.

This clone has more than one count but fewer than ten. The genes are TRBV5-4 and TRBJ1-2; D unclear. This CDR3 spans 13 amino acids. The germline V gene encodes CDR1 SGHNT and CDR2 YYREEE (reference sequence). The V and J ends lost 0 bases and 8 bases respectively, with 11 bases between them. Here the CDR3 reads CASSLVGGRGYTF. The CDR3 region has the DNA TGTGCCAGCAGCTTGGTGGGAGGGCGCGGCTACACCTTC.

The chain uses TRBV6-4 and TRBJ2-1; TRBD2 matches at 8 bases. The germline CDR1 and CDR2 sequences are MRHNA and SNTAGT. CDR3 length: 16 amino acids. The V segment lost 0 bases and the J segment 0 bases; nucleotides outside the gene matches: 1. The CDR3 region is CASSDSGTSSYNEQFF. The CDR3 DNA is TGTGCCAGCAGTGACTCTGGGACTAGCTCCTACAATGAGCAGTTCTTC.

The V gene is TRBV6-6, the J gene TRBJ1-1; 9 bases fit TRBD1. The CDR3 consists of 14 residues. Germline CDR1 MNHNY, CDR2 SVGAGI (reference sequence). V was clipped by 5 bases and J by 5 bases; unmatched bases: 6. The DNA of the CDR3 is TGTGCCAGCAGTACCACAGGGGGCAGGACTGAAGCTTTCTTT. As protein: CASSTTGGRTEAFF.